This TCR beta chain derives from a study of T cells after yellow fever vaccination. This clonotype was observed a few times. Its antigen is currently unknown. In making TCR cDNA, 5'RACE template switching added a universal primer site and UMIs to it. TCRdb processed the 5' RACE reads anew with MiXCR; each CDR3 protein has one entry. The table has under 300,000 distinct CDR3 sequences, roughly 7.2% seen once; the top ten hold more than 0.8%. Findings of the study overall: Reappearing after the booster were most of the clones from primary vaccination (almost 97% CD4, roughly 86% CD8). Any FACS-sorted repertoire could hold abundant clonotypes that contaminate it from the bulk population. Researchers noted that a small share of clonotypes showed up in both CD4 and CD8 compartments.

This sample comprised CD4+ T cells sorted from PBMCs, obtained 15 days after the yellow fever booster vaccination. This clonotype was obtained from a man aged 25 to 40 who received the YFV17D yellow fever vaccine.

The CDR3 reads CASSLRRRGDADTQYF. DNA for the CDR3: TGTGCCAGCAGCTTACGTCGCAGGGGAGATGCAGATACGCAGTATTTT. The chain carries TRBV7-2 and TRBJ2-3; a weak D match, TRBD1 (6 bases). V lost 2 bases to trimming and J lost 4 bases, with 16 bases between them. Germline assignment: CDR1 SGHTA and CDR2 FQGNSA. The CDR3 has 16 residues.